The present TCR beta chain was sequenced within a study of human T cells and chemical hapten exposure. Looking at the study overall: An area of 2 cm by 2 cm on upper inner arm skin received 2% DPC for sensitization. Study-wide findings and caveats: Compared with pre-sensitization or healthy control sets, expanded TCRs clustered more.

The time point is: patch test 1, 2 weeks after DPC sensitization. Treatment described: therapeutic diphenylcyclopropenone sensitization with weekly scalp DPC. Whole blood that had not been fractionated was the source of extracted total RNA. This clonotype was seen ten or more times. Antigen unknown. TCRdb redid the calling of the RACE reads with MiXCR, one entry per CDR3 protein. Of under 450,000 distinct CDR3 sequences in the sample, more than 4.5% were seen once. The CDR3 is 15 residues long. The ends lost 2 bases at V and 4 bases at J; junction bases unmatched: 7. Germline V gives CDR1 SGHRS, CDR2 YFSETQ.

Specimen: whole blood, collected in connection with sensitization to the hapten diphenylcyclopropenone (DPC). The clonotype comes from a woman in her forties or fifties with alopecia areata. Some clones in this sample may be carry-over from other donors' samples. The genes are TRBV5-1 and TRBJ2-3, with 7 bases aligning to TRBD1. CDR3 sequence: CASSLYRGRADTQYF. CDR3 DNA sequence: TGCGCCAGCAGCTTATACAGGGGAAGGGCAGATACGCAGTATTTT.